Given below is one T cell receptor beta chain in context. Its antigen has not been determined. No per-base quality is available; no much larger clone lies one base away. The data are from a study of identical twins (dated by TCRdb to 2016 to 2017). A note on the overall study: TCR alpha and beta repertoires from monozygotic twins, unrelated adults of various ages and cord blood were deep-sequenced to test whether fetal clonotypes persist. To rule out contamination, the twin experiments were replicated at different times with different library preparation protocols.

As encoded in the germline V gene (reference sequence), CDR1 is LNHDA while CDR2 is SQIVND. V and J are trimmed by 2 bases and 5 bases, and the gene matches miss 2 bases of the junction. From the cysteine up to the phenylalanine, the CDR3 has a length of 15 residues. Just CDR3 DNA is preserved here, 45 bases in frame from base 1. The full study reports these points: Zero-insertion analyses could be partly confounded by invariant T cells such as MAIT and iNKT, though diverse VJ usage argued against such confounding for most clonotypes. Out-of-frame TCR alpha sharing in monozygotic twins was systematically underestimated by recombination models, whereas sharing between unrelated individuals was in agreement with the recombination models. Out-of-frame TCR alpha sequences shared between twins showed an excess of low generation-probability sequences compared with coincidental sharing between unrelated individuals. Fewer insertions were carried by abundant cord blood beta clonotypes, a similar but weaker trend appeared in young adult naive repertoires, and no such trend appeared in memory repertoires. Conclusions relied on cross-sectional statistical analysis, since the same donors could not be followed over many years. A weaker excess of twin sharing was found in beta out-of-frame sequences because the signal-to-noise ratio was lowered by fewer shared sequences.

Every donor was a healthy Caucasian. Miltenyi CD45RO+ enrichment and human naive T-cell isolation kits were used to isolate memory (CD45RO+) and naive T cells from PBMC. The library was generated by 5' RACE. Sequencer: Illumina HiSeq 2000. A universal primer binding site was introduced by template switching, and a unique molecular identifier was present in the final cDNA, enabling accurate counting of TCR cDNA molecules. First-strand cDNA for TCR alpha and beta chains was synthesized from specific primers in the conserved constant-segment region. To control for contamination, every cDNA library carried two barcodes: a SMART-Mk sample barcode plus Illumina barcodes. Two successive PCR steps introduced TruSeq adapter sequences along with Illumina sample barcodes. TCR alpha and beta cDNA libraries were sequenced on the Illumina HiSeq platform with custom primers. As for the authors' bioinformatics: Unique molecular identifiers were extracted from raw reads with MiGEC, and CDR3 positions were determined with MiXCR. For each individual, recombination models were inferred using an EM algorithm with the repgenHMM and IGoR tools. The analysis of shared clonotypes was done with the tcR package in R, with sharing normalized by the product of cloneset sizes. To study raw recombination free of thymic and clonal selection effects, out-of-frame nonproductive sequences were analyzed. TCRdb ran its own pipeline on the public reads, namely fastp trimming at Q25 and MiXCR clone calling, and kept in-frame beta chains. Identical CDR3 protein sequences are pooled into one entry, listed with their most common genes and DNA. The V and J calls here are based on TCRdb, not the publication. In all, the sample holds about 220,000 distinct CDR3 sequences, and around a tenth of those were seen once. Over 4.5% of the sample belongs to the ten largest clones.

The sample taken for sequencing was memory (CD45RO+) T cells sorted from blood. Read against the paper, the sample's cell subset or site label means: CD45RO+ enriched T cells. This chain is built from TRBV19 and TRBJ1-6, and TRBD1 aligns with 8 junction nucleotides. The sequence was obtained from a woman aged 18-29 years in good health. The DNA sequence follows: TGTGCCAGTAGTATACTGACAGGGGATAATTCACCCCTCCACTTT. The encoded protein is CASSILTGDNSPLHF.